The 22 T cell receptor beta chains below come from one sample, sequenced in a study of T cell responses to AZD1222 COVID-19 vaccine. Libraries were prepared by immunoSEQ multiplex PCR; TCRdb keeps only in-frame clonotypes and omits some of them. Of 150,000 to 200,000 clones in the sample, 85% to 95% were seen once. The input for sequencing was peripheral blood, taken on day 0 of AZD1222 vaccination. The receptors come from an adult in good health.

The J gene is TRBJ2-7, the V gene TRBV12-3 or TRBV12-4; D gene uncertain. CDR3 length: 11 residues. V was clipped by 7 bases and J by 1 base, with 5 bases between them. For the CDR3, the DNA is TGTGCCAGCACCCCATCCTACGAGCAGTACTTC. It specifies CASTPSYEQYF.

The chain uses TRBV27 and TRBJ1-1; TRBD1 is a possible D gene (5 bases). In germline, CDR1 is MNHEY, CDR2 SMNVEV (reference sequence). Between the trimmed V and J ends, which lost 0 bases and 1 base, there was a span of 6 bases. This CDR3 is built from 14 residues. The CDR3 protein is CASSLSGTNTEAFF. The CDR3 DNA reads as TGTGCCAGCAGTTTATCCGGGACGAACACTGAAGCTTTCTTT.

This chain uses TRBV5-4 with TRBJ2-5; the match to TRBD2 covers 9 bases. Trimming removed 4 bases from V and 5 bases from J; junction bases left unmatched: 6. Germline CDR1 is SGHNT and CDR2 is YYREEE (reference sequence). The CDR3 is made up of 14 amino acids. DNA of the CDR3: TGTGCCAGCAGCACGCGGGGGGGCCCTGAGACCCAGTACTTC. This encodes CASSTRGGPETQYF.

The chain is built from TRBV5-4 and TRBJ1-3; 7 bases map to TRBD1. Germline trimming cut 6 bases from V and 0 bases from J; bases unmatched to any gene: 15. CDR3 length: 18 amino acids. Germline lookup yields CDR1 SGHNT and CDR2 YYREEE (reference sequence). CDR3 region: CASTQGQTDSLSGNTIYF. DNA for the CDR3: TGTGCCAGCACCCAGGGACAGACGGACTCCCTCTCTGGAAACACCATATATTTT.

The rearrangement uses TRBV5-1 and TRBJ2-3; D gene uncertain. CDR1 and CDR2 (germline): SGHRS, YFSETQ. The length of the CDR3 is 14 residues. V was shortened by 3 bases and J by 0 bases, with 8 bases between the two germline ends. CDR3 nucleotide sequence: TGCGCCAGCAGCTCCTTTTTTAGCACAGATACGCAGTATTTT. It encodes CASSSFFSTDTQYF.

The chain links TRBV11-3 to TRBJ2-1; tentative D call: TRBD2 (6 bases). Germline V lookup: CDR1 SGHNT, CDR2 YENEEA. This CDR3 has 16 amino acids. The germline V and J ends were trimmed by 5 bases and 5 bases, with 19 bases remaining between them. Here the CDR3 reads CASSTPAGTYNNEQFF. The CDR3 region has the DNA TGTGCCAGCAGCACTCCAGCCGGGACTTATAACAATGAGCAGTTCTTC.

This chain uses TRBV7-3 with TRBJ2-2; D is unclear. Germline V lookup: CDR1 SGHTA, CDR2 FQGTGA. The germline V and J ends were trimmed by 5 bases and 1 base, with 8 bases remaining between them. The CDR3 loop spans 14 amino acids. This CDR3 reads CASSLDGNTGELFF. As DNA, the CDR3 is TGTGCCAGCAGCCTTGACGGGAACACCGGGGAGCTGTTTTTT.

This rearrangement joins TRBV7-9 to TRBJ1-4; 7 nucleotides line up with TRBD1. The CDR3 contains 16 residues. V gave up 6 bases and J gave up 7 bases; unmatched junction bases: 14. Germline V gene sequence: CDR1 SEHNR, CDR2 FQNEAQ (reference sequence). In DNA, the CDR3 is TGTGCCAGCAGACGAGATAGAGGGGGCGCGTCTGAAAAACTGTTTTTT. Translation: CASRRDRGGASEKLFF.

The J gene is TRBJ2-5, the V gene TRBV6-2 or TRBV6-3; 7 bases match TRBD2. CDR1 is MNHEY, CDR2 SVGEGT, per germline. V gave up 2 bases and J gave up 3 bases; unmatched junction bases: 0. This CDR3 region has 13 residues. The CDR3 reads CASSYSGKETQYF. CDR3 DNA sequence: TGTGCCAGCAGTTACAGCGGGAAAGAGACCCAGTACTTC.

The gene calls are TRBV6-2 or TRBV6-3 and TRBJ1-5; D possibly corresponds to TRBD1 (6 bases). V lost 2 bases and J 5 bases, leaving 25 bases between the germline ends. The CDR3 is made up of 19 amino acids. Germline V gene sequence: CDR1 MNHEY, CDR2 SVGEGT. The CDR3 DNA reads as TGTGCCAGCAGTTACGATTCACAGGGTGTTGCCGTTCCATATCAGCCCCAGCATTTT. Translation gives CASSYDSQGVAVPYQPQHF.

The rearrangement uses TRBV3-1 (or the pseudogene TRBV3-2) and TRBJ2-1, with unresolved D. V shed 2 bases and J shed 3 bases, with 14 bases lying between them. The length of the CDR3 is 16 residues. Germline V gene sequence: CDR1 LGHDT, CDR2 YNNKEL (reference sequence). The CDR3 protein is CASSQSASWIYNEQFF. CDR3 DNA: TGTGCCAGCAGCCAATCCGCCTCTTGGATCTACAATGAGCAGTTCTTC.

The V call is TRBV18, the J call TRBJ1-2, with D possibly being TRBD1 (5 bases). The V and J ends lost 5 bases and 8 bases respectively, with 24 bases between them. This CDR3 spans 16 amino acids. The germline V gene encodes CDR1 KGHSH and CDR2 LQKENI. The CDR3 loop is CASSARMARAVLGYTF. CDR3 DNA: TGTGCCAGCTCAGCCCGGATGGCCAGGGCGGTGCTCGGCTACACCTTC.

There are a few counts of this clone. The chain joins TRBV27 to TRBJ1-2, with 7 bases identical to TRBD1. The V gene end was trimmed by 10 bases and the J gene end by 4 bases; junction bases not matched to a gene: 18. CDR1 MNHEY and CDR2 SMNVEV come from the germline V gene (reference sequence). The CDR3 totals 16 residues. In DNA form, the CDR3 reads TGTGCCACCCGTCGAAGGGACAGCCAGTATGCCTATGGCTACACCTTC. This sequence encodes CATRRRDSQYAYGYTF.

V gene TRBV7-2 combines with J gene TRBJ2-1; 8 bases fit TRBD2. V lost 3 bases to trimming and J lost 4 bases; unmatched junction nucleotides: 5. This CDR3 has 15 residues. Germline CDR1 reads SGHTA; CDR2 reads FQGNSA. CDR3 DNA sequence: TGTGCCAGCAGCTTTCCCGGGACTAGTTACAATGAGCAGTTCTTC. It yields the protein CASSFPGTSYNEQFF. Filled out from reference TRBV7-2 and TRBJ2-1, the complete variable domain reads GAGVSQSPSNKVTEKGKDVELRCDPISGHTALYWYRQSLGQGLEFLIYFQGNSAPDKSGLPSDRFSAERTGGSVSTLTIQRTQQEDSAVYLCASSFPGTSYNEQFFGPGTRLTVL.

The V and J genes are TRBV11-1 and TRBJ1-3; D uncertain. The CDR3 spans 13 residues. CDR1 and CDR2 (germline): SGHAT, FQDESV (reference sequence). With 1 base removed from V and 4 bases from J, the gap between germline ends came to 5 bases. The CDR3 here is CASSLEAGNTIYF. CDR3 sequence (DNA): TGTGCCAGCAGCTTAGAGGCCGGAAACACCATATATTTT.

The count of this clone is one. This sequence joins TRBV5-6 and TRBJ2-7, with D perhaps assigned TRBD1 or TRBD2 (5 bases each). V was shortened by 0 bases and J by 6 bases, with 16 bases between the two germline ends. This CDR3 spans 15 amino acids. The germline CDR1 and CDR2 sequences are SGHDT and YYEEEE. The DNA for the CDR3 is TGTGCCAGCAGCTTGGTGGCTCAGGGCGGGCTCGAGCAGTACTTC. It encodes CASSLVAQGGLEQYF.

This clone is a singleton in its sample. CDR3 residues: CATSDREKLFF. The CDR3 nucleotides are TGTGCCACCAGCGACCGGGAAAAACTGTTTTTT. V gene TRBV15 combines with J gene TRBJ1-4; D is uncertain. The length of the CDR3 is 11 residues. Germline loops: CDR1 LNHNV, CDR2 YYDKDF (reference sequence). Trimming cost V 5 bases and J 8 bases, with 6 bases left between them.

The chain couples TRBV29-1 to TRBJ2-7; TRBD1 matches 7 bases. Looked up from germline, CDR1 is SQVTM and CDR2 is ANQGSEA. The junction had 0 bases not matched to a gene; V was cut back by 3 bases and J by 1 base. The CDR3 runs 12 residues. Here the CDR3 DNA reads TGCAGCGTTGAGGGACAGTCCTACGAGCAGTACTTC. It yields the protein CSVEGQSYEQYF.

The chain links TRBV27 to TRBJ1-2; 9 bases are a match to TRBD1. The CDR3 consists of 16 residues. V lost 5 bases and J lost 4; bases outside the gene matches: 11. Germline V gene data show CDR1 as MNHEY and CDR2 as SMNVEV (reference sequence). CDR3 in DNA: TGTGCCAGCAGTAGGACAGGGGCCCCTATGAGCTATGGCTACACCTTC. Encoded protein: CASSRTGAPMSYGYTF.

J is TRBJ2-7 and V is TRBV24-1, with D possibly TRBD2 on 6 matching bases. Trimming pared 0 bases from V and 7 bases from J, leaving 12 bases between. Germline values: CDR1 KGHDR, CDR2 SFDVKD. The CDR3 totals 14 residues. The CDR3 is CATSDLRDSGEQYF. Written as DNA, the CDR3 is TGTGCCACCAGTGATTTGCGGGACTCCGGAGAGCAGTACTTC.

The chain employs TRBV6-2 or TRBV6-3 and TRBJ2-5, with D tentatively TRBD1 (5 bases). The V gene's germline CDR1 is MNHEY and CDR2 SVGEGT. This CDR3 has 16 amino acids. V dropped 4 bases and J dropped 2 bases, with 17 bases sitting between them. CDR3 in amino acids: CASSLPSRGDQETQYF. The CDR3 nucleotides read TGTGCCAGCAGTTTACCGTCAAGGGGTGATCAAGAGACCCAGTACTTC.

The gene calls are TRBV30 and TRBJ1-1; no clear D. The CDR3 runs to 11 residues. Germline assignment: CDR1 GTSNPN and CDR2 SVGIG (reference sequence). V lost 6 bases, J lost 7 bases, and 12 bases lay in between. This CDR3 reads CACRNGLEAFF. CDR3 in DNA: TGTGCCTGCCGAAACGGGCTTGAAGCTTTCTTT.